Below, one T cell receptor (beta chain) is given with its context. Its cognate antigen is unknown. There are 15 residues in the CDR3. UMIs were included in TCR beta cDNA generated by 5'RACE template switching. Using the 5' RACE reads, TCRdb records one entry per CDR3 protein without DNA. The sample has over 250,000 distinct CDR3 sequences. This sample was included in a study of T cells expressing NK-cell markers. Study details: Eight donors were sequenced, of whom seven were HCMV-seropositive, while the remaining one was HCMV-seronegative.

Study-level results: Among several donors, these clonotypes also ranked first in the CD3+CD56-NKG2C+ fraction. Dominant NKG2C+ clonotypes made up about 1.0-7.5% of CD8+ T cells in several donors.

The sequence was obtained from a woman between 18 and 70 years old in good health. The chain carries TRBV12-3 or TRBV12-4 and TRBJ1-2. The specimen sequenced was blood T cells: a sorted CD56 or NKG2C T cell subset, CD4+ or CD8+ T cells, or bulk PBMC T cells (not recorded which). CDR3 in amino acids: CASSLVQLQVYGYTF.